This entry lists 32 T cell receptor beta chains sequenced from one sample in a study of breast tumors, draining lymph nodes, adjacent tissues. Samples came from axillary lymph nodes draining the breast cancer. TCRdb re-derived calls from the multiplex PCR reads in MiXCR, one entry per CDR3 protein. The sample has roughly 110,000 distinct CDR3 sequences; less than 40% are singletons. Sequencing was performed on axillary lymph node tissue. The receptors were sampled from a female donor with breast cancer. Some clones in this sample may be carry-over from other donors' samples.

This clonotype was counted ten times or more. J is TRBJ2-2 and V is TRBV9, with unresolved D. Between the trimmed V and J ends, which lost 1 base and 4 bases, there was a span of 14 bases. CDR1 SGDLS and CDR2 YYNGEE come from the germline V gene. The CDR3 runs 16 residues. The CDR3 DNA is TGTGCCAGCAGCGTACTTTTGGGCAGCCGCACCGGGGAGCTGTTTTTT. Protein sequence: CASSVLLGSRTGELFF.

This clonotype showed up just a few times. The gene calls are TRBV20-1 and TRBJ1-2, with a weak D call TRBD1 (6 bases). The CDR3 spans 11 residues. Trimming removed 3 bases at V and 7 bases at J, with 9 bases between. The germline CDR1 and CDR2 sequences are DFQATT and SNEGSKA (reference sequence). DNA of the CDR3: TGCAGTGCTAGCACAGGGTTTGGCTACACCTTC. This encodes CSASTGFGYTF.

This clonotype was counted ten times or more. Here the CDR3 DNA reads TGTGCCATCAGTGAGTCAACAGGGCGCAACACCGGGGAGCTGTTTTTT. This sequence encodes CAISESTGRNTGELFF. This chain uses TRBV10-3 with TRBJ2-2, with a possible D match to TRBD1 (6 bases). The length of the CDR3 is 16 residues. Trimming shortened V by 0 bases and J by 2 bases, and 10 bases separated the two germline ends. Germline V gene sequence: CDR1 ENHRY, CDR2 SYGVKD.

In this sample, this clonotype turned up many times. This chain connects TRBV7-2 to TRBJ1-2; D is perhaps TRBD1 (5 bases). Deletions cut 2 bases from V and 5 bases from J, with 24 bases between. The CDR3 has 18 amino acids. Germline V CDR1 and CDR2: SGHTA, FQGNSA. This CDR3 reads CASSLKRTRVGALYGYTF. In nucleotides, the CDR3 is TGTGCCAGCAGCTTAAAACGGACCAGGGTTGGAGCCTTATATGGCTACACCTTC. The variable domain in full, completed from reference TRBV7-2 and TRBJ1-2, reads GAGVSQSPSNKVTEKGKDVELRCDPISGHTALYWYRQSLGQGLEFLIYFQGNSAPDKSGLPSDRFSAERTGGSVSTLTIQRTQQEDSAVYLCASSLKRTRVGALYGYTFGSGTRLTVV.

This clonotype was detected many times. J is TRBJ2-5 and V is TRBV12-3 or TRBV12-4, with D perhaps TRBD2 (6 bases). The CDR3 is 14 amino acids. The ends were cut back, 6 bases at V and 1 base at J, with 12 bases in the middle. The CDR3 bases are TGTGCCAGCAGCCGGGGGACCCTCCAAGAGACCCAGTACTTC. This gives the protein CASSRGTLQETQYF.

V and J are TRBV6-2 or TRBV6-3 and TRBJ1-2, with D perhaps TRBD1 (5 bases). V was pared by 8 bases and J by 1 base, with 17 bases between. The germline V gene encodes CDR1 MNHEY and CDR2 SVGEGT. The CDR3 has 15 residues. This chain's CDR3 is CASGRRGSRNYGYTF. The CDR3 nucleotides read TGTGCCAGCGGACGCCGGGGCTCCCGTAACTATGGCTACACCTTC.

This clonotype was found many times. This may be a read error, as it is one base from a much larger clone. The chain carries TRBV6-6 and TRBJ1-6; D remains unclear. The CDR3 is made up of 15 amino acids. Trimming removed 5 bases at V and 7 bases at J, with 15 bases between. Germline V gives CDR1 MNHNY, CDR2 SVGAGI (reference sequence). The CDR3 loop is CASSRWGEINSPLHF. The CDR3 nucleotides read TGTGCCAGCAGTCGATGGGGAGAGATAAATTCACCCCTCCACTTT.

This clonotype was recorded at least ten times. This chain connects TRBV7-8 to TRBJ2-1; D may be TRBD1 or TRBD2 (5 bases each). The germline gives CDR1 SGHVS, CDR2 FQNEAQ. The CDR3 spans 11 residues. Trimming left V 5 bases short and J 10 bases short, with 9 bases between. CDR3 nucleotide sequence: TGTGCCAGCAGCCCGAGGGGAGAGCAGTTCTTC. Translation: CASSPRGEQFF.

The sample holds many counts of this clonotype. The V call is TRBV5-1, the J call TRBJ2-7, with D perhaps matching TRBD1 (5 bases). This CDR3 spans 12 amino acids. V lost 4 bases and J 7 bases, leaving 12 bases between the germline ends. Germline CDR1 reads SGHRS; CDR2 reads YFSETQ. The CDR3 region has the DNA TGCGCCAGCAGCACAGGAGACAGTGAGCAGTACTTC. Amino acid sequence: CASSTGDSEQYF.

This clonotype was recorded many times. The rearrangement links TRBV3-1 to TRBJ2-7; D ambiguous. Germline V gives CDR1 LGHDT, CDR2 YNNKEL (reference sequence). V was shortened by 3 bases and J by 4 bases, with 13 bases between the two germline ends. This CDR3 has 14 residues. As DNA, the CDR3 is TGTGCCAGCAGCCACGGTTTGAGTGGGTACGAGCAGTACTTC. It translates to CASSHGLSGYEQYF.

This clonotype came up many times. This rearrangement joins TRBV19 to TRBJ1-2; no clear D gene. CDR3 length equals 13 residues. The V gene's germline CDR1 is LNHDA and CDR2 SQIVND (reference sequence). The germline V and J ends were trimmed by 4 bases and 4 bases, with 10 bases remaining between them. CDR3 DNA sequence: TGTGCCAGTAGTACGTCTCCCATCTATGGCTACACCTTC. It encodes CASSTSPIYGYTF.

In this sample, this clonotype turned up many times. The CDR3 region has the DNA TGTGCCAGCTCCGGTAGAGGGGCCCCGAACACCGGGGAGCTGTTTTTT. Its translation: CASSGRGAPNTGELFF. The chain recombines TRBV7-9 with TRBJ2-2; D is tentatively TRBD1 or TRBD2 (5 bases each). Germline V lookup: CDR1 SEHNR, CDR2 FQNEAQ (reference sequence). The CDR3 contains 16 residues. The germline V and J ends were trimmed by 8 bases and 0 bases, with 16 bases remaining between them.

This clonotype has just a few counts. V and J are TRBV5-1 and TRBJ1-1; perhaps TRBD1 as D (6 bases). Germline V lookup: CDR1 SGHRS, CDR2 YFSETQ. The CDR3 is made up of 14 amino acids. Trimming pared 6 bases from V and 7 bases from J, leaving 19 bases between. CDR3 nucleotides: TGCGCCAGCACACAATACGCAGGGGTGGGTGAAGCTTTCTTT. This encodes CASTQYAGVGEAFF.

As concerns this clonotype: Mismatch with germline at one junction end may stem from a read error. This sequence joins TRBV6-5 and TRBJ1-1; TRBD1 agrees at 7 bases. The germline V gene encodes CDR1 MNHEY and CDR2 SVGAGI. The CDR3 spans 17 residues. CDR3 DNA: TGTGCCAGCAGTTACTCGTTCGGGACAGCAAAAGACACTGGAGCTTTCTTT. Residues: CASSYSFGTAKDTGAFF.

This clonotype was counted between two and nine times. This chain uses TRBV6-2 or TRBV6-3 with TRBJ1-2; possible D gene TRBD1, 6 bases. Germline V CDR1 and CDR2: MNHEY, SVGEGT. With 6 bases removed from V and 8 bases from J, the gap between germline ends came to 10 bases. The CDR3 runs 11 residues. The chain's CDR3 is CASSPGVGYTF. CDR3 nucleotides: TGTGCCAGCAGCCCAGGGGTCGGCTACACCTTC.

With respect to this clonotype: Possible read error: a much larger clone is one base away. As DNA, the CDR3 is TGCAGTGCTGCCGGGACTGGCAGGACCTCCGAGCAGTACTTC. Translated: CSAAGTGRTSEQYF. The chain links TRBV20-1 to TRBJ2-7, with D perhaps matching TRBD2 (6 bases). CDR3 length: 14 amino acids. Germline V gene data show CDR1 as DFQATT and CDR2 as SNEGSKA (reference sequence). Trimming left V 5 bases short and J 6 bases short, with 20 bases between.

This clonotype has a count of ten or more. The chain links TRBV28 to TRBJ2-7; 7 bases match TRBD1. The germline V gene encodes CDR1 MDHEN and CDR2 SYDVKM. The CDR3 length is 15 residues. The trim removed 8 bases at V and 2 bases at J, leaving 12 bases unmatched. The CDR3 here is CASQTSPGQPYEQYF. The DNA of the CDR3 is TGTGCCAGCCAAACATCTCCGGGACAGCCCTACGAGCAGTACTTC.

This clonotype was detected many times. V is TRBV7-9 and J is TRBJ2-5; D not resolved. Germline lookup yields CDR1 SEHNR and CDR2 FQNEAQ (reference sequence). V was shortened by 7 bases and J by 1 base, with 10 bases between the two germline ends. The CDR3 length is 13 residues. The CDR3 reads CASIAPGQETQYF. DNA of the CDR3: TGTGCCAGCATCGCCCCCGGCCAAGAGACCCAGTACTTC.

This clonotype was seen ten or more times. This rearrangement joins TRBV4-1 to TRBJ2-5; tentative D call: TRBD2 (6 bases). CDR3 size: 15 residues. V was pared by 0 bases and J by 1 base, with 9 bases between. CDR1 and CDR2 (germline): MGHRA, YSYEKL. The CDR3 protein is CASSQDWGVQETQYF. The CDR3 bases are TGCGCCAGCAGCCAAGATTGGGGGGTCCAAGAGACCCAGTACTTC.

The CDR3 DNA sequence: TGTGCCAGCAGCTTAGGGGGTCACGCTGAAGCTTTCTTT. This encodes CASSLGGHAEAFF. The chain combines TRBV11-1 with TRBJ1-1; D is unresolved. The germline V gene has CDR1 SGHAT and CDR2 FQDESV (reference sequence). The CDR3 length is 13 residues. The V end lost 1 base, the J end lost 6 bases, and 9 bases lay between the germline ends.

The table lists this clonotype with many counts. This rearrangement joins TRBV5-6 to TRBJ2-3; a possible D gene is TRBD2 (6 bases). CDR3 length equals 13 residues. Germline V lookup: CDR1 SGHDT, CDR2 YYEEEE. Trimming left V 2 bases short and J 5 bases short, with 9 bases between. The CDR3 nucleotides read TGTGCCAGCAGCTTTTTCGGGGGAGATACGCAGTATTTT. Translating it yields CASSFFGGDTQYF.

Turning to this clonotype: A single base separates this from a much larger clone, so it may be a read error. The chain employs TRBV12-3 or TRBV12-4 and TRBJ2-3; D might be TRBD1 or TRBD2, each matching 5 bases. The CDR3 extends over 16 amino acids. V was cut by 3 bases and J by 6 bases, with 19 bases left in between. This CDR3 is CASSFYRDPLRDTQYF. In DNA, the CDR3 is TGTGCCAGCAGTTTCTACCGGGACCCCTTACGGGATACGCAGTATTTT.

This clonotype was detected ten times or more. The chain joins TRBV4-1 to TRBJ2-7; D may match TRBD1 or TRBD2 (6 bases each). Germline-derived CDR1 and CDR2 are MGHRA and YSYEKL. The CDR3 length is 14 residues. The germline V and J ends were trimmed by 4 bases and 2 bases, with 12 bases remaining between them. CDR3 DNA sequence: TGCGCCAGCAGCCGAAGGGGGGAGACCTACGAGCAGTACTTC. Its protein product is CASSRRGETYEQYF.

This clonotype has a count of ten or more. In DNA, the CDR3 is TGTGCCAGCAGCGGTAAAGGTCTAGCGGGGGGGAATAATGAGCAGTTCTTC. As protein: CASSGKGLAGGNNEQFF. The chain links TRBV11-1 to TRBJ2-1; 12 bases line up with TRBD2. This CDR3 is built from 17 residues. Per the germline V gene, CDR1 is SGHAT and CDR2 is FQDESV (reference sequence). The V and J ends lost 5 bases and 7 bases, in that order; junction bases with no gene match: 12.

This sequence joins TRBV12-5 and TRBJ2-5; 11 bases match TRBD1. Germline lookup yields CDR1 LGHNT and CDR2 FRNRAP. The CDR3 has 15 amino acids. The CDR3 DNA follows: TGTGCCAGCAGTTTCGGGACAGGGGGTCAAGAGACCCAGTACTTC. This sequence encodes CASSFGTGGQETQYF.

V is TRBV7-6 and J is TRBJ2-7; no definite D call. The CDR3 totals 12 residues. The germline V gene has CDR1 SGHVS and CDR2 FNYEAQ. The V gene lost 5 bases and the J gene lost 3 bases, with 8 bases spanning the gap. Written as DNA, the CDR3 is TGTGCCAGCAGCGGCACTGTCTACGAGCAGTACTTC. Amino acid sequence: CASSGTVYEQYF.

About this clonotype itself: The junction does not match germline at one end; this may be a read error. This chain joins TRBV7-9 and TRBJ2-5; D not certain. Germline-derived CDR1 and CDR2 are SEHNR and FQNEAQ (reference sequence). This CDR3 has 15 amino acids. CDR3 coding DNA: TGTGCCACCAGCTTACGACGAGCCCGTTACGAGACCCAGTACTTC. Translated: CATSLRRARYETQYF.

CDR3 region: CASSPAGTSRLREQFF. In nucleotides, the CDR3 is TGCGCCAGCAGCCCAGCCGGGACTAGCAGGTTGCGGGAGCAGTTCTTC. The rearrangement links TRBV4-1 to TRBJ2-1; 9 positions agree with TRBD2. Germline V lookup: CDR1 MGHRA, CDR2 YSYEKL. V lost 4 bases to trimming and J lost 10 bases; unmatched junction nucleotides: 14. This CDR3 contains 16 residues.

This clonotype was detected ten times or more. The V gene is TRBV7-2, the J gene TRBJ2-7; maybe TRBD2 (6 bases). Germline V gene data show CDR1 as SGHTA and CDR2 as FQGNSA. The V and J ends lost 4 bases and 3 bases respectively, with 16 bases between them. The CDR3 runs 15 residues. CDR3 DNA sequence: TGTGCCAGCAGCTCGGGAGTGAGGGTTGGCTACGAGCAGTACTTC. This gives the protein CASSSGVRVGYEQYF.

In its sample, this clonotype was seen many times. CDR3 nucleotide sequence: TGTGCCAGCAGCGTAGGACTAGCGGGAATCGAGCAGTACTTC. Residues: CASSVGLAGIEQYF. The chain employs TRBV9 and TRBJ2-7, with 11 bases lining up with TRBD2. With 0 bases clipped from V and 6 bases from J, the junction kept 2 bases outside the gene matches. The germline V gene encodes CDR1 SGDLS and CDR2 YYNGEE. The CDR3 length is 14 residues.

The sample holds many counts of this clonotype. J is TRBJ2-2 and V is TRBV5-1, with 7 bases aligning to TRBD2. Per germline, CDR1 SGHRS and CDR2 YFSETQ. CDR3 length equals 16 residues. Losses at the gene ends were 3 bases for V and 1 base for J; bases not matched to a gene: 6. This CDR3 is CASSSAGTLNTGELFF. Written as DNA, the CDR3 is TGCGCCAGCAGCTCAGCGGGGACGCTGAACACCGGGGAGCTGTTTTTT.

The gene calls are TRBV7-9 and TRBJ2-7; 7 nucleotides align to TRBD2. Germline values: CDR1 SEHNR, CDR2 FQNEAQ (reference sequence). The J segment lost 3 bases and the V segment lost 5 bases, leaving 7 bases of the junction unmatched. The CDR3 is made up of 14 amino acids. Here the CDR3 DNA reads TGTGCCAGCAGCGAAGGACTAGAGCTCTACGAGCAGTACTTC. Translating it yields CASSEGLELYEQYF.